This T cell receptor beta chain was sequenced during a study of blood T cells in healthy people across ages. Findings and limits, study-wide: When one million T cells were used, diversity estimates were thought to be underestimates.

V was pared by 4 bases and J by 5 bases, with 11 bases between. The CDR3 is made up of 13 amino acids. As concerns this clonotype: Its antigen remains unknown.

PCR was performed a second time for about 7 to 12 cycles using a sample-barcoded 5' primer and a J-beta primer mix. Each cDNA molecule was tagged by a template-switch adaptor with 12 random nucleotides. TCRdb redid the calling of the 5' RACE reads with MiXCR, one entry per CDR3 protein. The repertoire has under 700,000 distinct CDR3 sequences, 24% of them found once; the top ten carry 8.7%. This sample also appeared in a second study, on T cells of mothers and their children. That source adds: Each child contributed millions of TCR beta CDR3 reads, while each mother contributed over 9 million.

This TCR was sampled from a boy aged 10-17 years in good health. Material for sequencing was blood. This chain uses TRBV12-3 or TRBV12-4 with TRBJ2-5; no clear D gene. The CDR3 bases are TGTGCCAGCAGTTCGGCCCGGCGGGAGACCCAGTACTTC. Translating it yields CASSSARRETQYF.